The T cell receptor (beta chain) under discussion was sequenced for a study of shared clonotypes between healthy human individuals. The overall study: CD4 naive cells filled three plates per donor, CD4 memory three, CD8 naive two and CD8 memory one.

A CD45RA-negative memory subset and a CD45RA+ naive subset were separated from the CD4+ cells. This CDR3 has 15 amino acids. Germline CDR1 and CDR2: SGHRS and YFSETQ. Trimming removed 0 bases at V and 3 bases at J, with 9 bases between. The method was immunoSEQ multiplex PCR; TCRdb's version includes in-frame clones alone and lacks a portion of them. The sample contains nearly 1,000,000 clones, 60% to 85% of which appear only once. Study-wide results and caveats: Donor clonotype sharing was expected to depend on sequencing depth. The small donor group covered limited genetic and exposure diversity.

Comment on this clone: What it recognizes is unknown. Different DNA sequences within this sample yield the same CDR3.

Sequenced: memory CD4+ T cells sorted from blood. This sample's subset: CD45RA-negative fraction. The chain employs TRBV5-1 and TRBJ1-4; D gene ambiguous. This receptor was identified in a man between 18 and 35 years old in good health. For the CDR3, the DNA is TGCGCCAGCAGCTTGGAGGGAGGGCCTAATGAAAAACTGTTTTTT. Its protein product is CASSLEGGPNEKLFF.